This T cell receptor (beta chain) is from a study of blood T cell repertoires in COVID-19. The V and J ends lost 6 bases and 7 bases respectively, with 7 bases between them. The CDR3 runs 12 residues. The germline gives CDR1 MNHEY, CDR2 SVGAGI. Per the original methods: The authors estimated nucleated cell counts from reference gene primer amplification. Measured with immunoSEQ multiplex PCR; TCRdb has only the in-frame clones, and not every one. That table is the source of V, J and clone size, and D and trimming were worked out from the DNA. The profile shows around 200,000 clones, approximately 84% of them singletons.

This receptor was obtained from a man older than 75 with acute or convalescent COVID-19. V gene TRBV6-5 combines with J gene TRBJ1-6, with D possibly matching TRBD1 (6 bases). Material for sequencing was peripheral blood. The CDR3 is CASSQGNSPLHF. Written as DNA, the CDR3 is TGTGCCAGCAGCCAGGGGAATTCACCCCTCCACTTT.